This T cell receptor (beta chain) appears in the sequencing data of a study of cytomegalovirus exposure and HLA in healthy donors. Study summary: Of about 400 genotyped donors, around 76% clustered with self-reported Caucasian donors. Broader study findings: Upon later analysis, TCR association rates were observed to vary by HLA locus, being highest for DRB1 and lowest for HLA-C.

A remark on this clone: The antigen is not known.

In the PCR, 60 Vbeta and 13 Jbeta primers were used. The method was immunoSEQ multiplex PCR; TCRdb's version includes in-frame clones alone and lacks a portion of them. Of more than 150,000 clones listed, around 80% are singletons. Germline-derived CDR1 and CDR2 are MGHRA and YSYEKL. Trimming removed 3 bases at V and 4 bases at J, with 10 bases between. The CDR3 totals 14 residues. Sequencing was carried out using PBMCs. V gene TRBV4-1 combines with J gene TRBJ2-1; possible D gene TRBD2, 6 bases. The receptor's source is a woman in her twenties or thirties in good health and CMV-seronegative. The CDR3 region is CASSQGTYYNEQFF. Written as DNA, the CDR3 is TGCGCCAGCAGCCAGGGGACTTATTACAATGAGCAGTTCTTC.